The sequence of this T cell receptor (beta chain) was determined in a study of T cell changes during pregnancy in multiple sclerosis. Produced via immunoSEQ multiplex PCR; TCRdb's table is partial and in-frame only. The sample includes tens of thousands of clones, roughly 93% of them seen just once. Trimming at V came to 3 bases and at J to 0 bases, leaving 9 bases not matched to a gene. The CDR3 length is 16 residues. The germline V gene has CDR1 SGHTS and CDR2 YDEGEE. The material was peripheral blood, obtained in the first trimester of pregnancy. This clonotype was obtained from a female donor with multiple sclerosis, enrolled in a pregnancy study. The chain recombines TRBV5-8 with TRBJ2-7; 7 nucleotides agree with TRBD1. For the CDR3, the DNA is TGTGCCAGCAGCTCCCCGGGGACAGACGCCTCCTACGAGCAGTACTTC. Translating gives CASSSPGTDASYEQYF.